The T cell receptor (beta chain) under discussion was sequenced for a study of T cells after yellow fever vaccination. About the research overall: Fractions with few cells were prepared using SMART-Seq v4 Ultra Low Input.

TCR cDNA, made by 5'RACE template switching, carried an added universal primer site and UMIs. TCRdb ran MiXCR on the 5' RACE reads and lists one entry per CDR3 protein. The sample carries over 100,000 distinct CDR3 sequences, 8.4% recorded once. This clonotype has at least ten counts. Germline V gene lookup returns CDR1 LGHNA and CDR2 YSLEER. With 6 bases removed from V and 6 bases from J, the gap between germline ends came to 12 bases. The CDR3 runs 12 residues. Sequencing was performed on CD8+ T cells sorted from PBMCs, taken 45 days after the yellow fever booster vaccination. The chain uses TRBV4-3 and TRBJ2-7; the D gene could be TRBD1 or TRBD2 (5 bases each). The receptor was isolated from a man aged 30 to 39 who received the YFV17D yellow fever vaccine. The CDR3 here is CASSGASSEQYF. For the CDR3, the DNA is TGCGCCAGCAGTGGGGCTAGCAGCGAGCAGTACTTC.